This is a list of T cell receptor beta chains from one sample in a study of a mutant IDH1 vaccine in newly diagnosed glioma. This table comes from immunoSEQ multiplex PCR, and its TCRdb copy is limited to in-frame clones, with some not included. In the table there are about 66,000 clones, approximately 83% of which are singletons. Sample: PBMCs, taken from a glioma patient treated with radiotherapy, temozolomide or both. These TCRs come from a man aged 30-40 years with glioma. Both conserved end residues are part of each CDR3. Fields, in order: CDR3 length, J gene, clone size, D gene, V gene, CDR3 protein, CDR3 DNA. D genes are given only for firm matches. The size field is filled for only some rows; it gives once, few, many or a size class.

CDR3 length: 16
J gene: TRBJ2-1
clone size: few
D gene: TRBD1
V gene: TRBV13
CDR3 protein: CASSLERRDSYNEQFF
CDR3 DNA: TGTGCCAGCAGCTTAGAACGCCGGGACAGCTACAATGAGCAGTTCTTC

CDR3 length: 17
J gene: TRBJ2-2
clone size: -
D gene: -
V gene: TRBV13
CDR3 protein: CASSERGGDANTGELFF
CDR3 DNA: TGTGCCAGCAGCGAAAGGGGTGGAGACGCGAACACCGGGGAGCTGTTTTTT

CDR3 length: 16
J gene: TRBJ2-6
clone size: -
D gene: TRBD1
V gene: TRBV7-6
CDR3 protein: CASSPTGGSGANVLTF
CDR3 DNA: TGTGCCAGCAGCCCTACAGGGGGGTCTGGGGCCAACGTCCTGACTTTC

CDR3 length: 15
J gene: TRBJ2-7
clone size: -
D gene: TRBD1
V gene: TRBV6-1
CDR3 protein: CASSAGQGRTYEQYF
CDR3 DNA: TGTGCCAGCAGTGCAGGACAGGGGCGAACCTACGAGCAGTACTTC

CDR3 length: 16
J gene: TRBJ2-7
clone size: few
D gene: TRBD1
V gene: TRBV13
CDR3 protein: CASSTQQGARLYEQYF
CDR3 DNA: TGTGCCAGCAGCACCCAACAGGGGGCTCGACTCTACGAGCAGTACTTC

CDR3 length: 15
J gene: TRBJ1-1
clone size: -
D gene: -
V gene: TRBV18
CDR3 protein: CASSPRITGRTEAFF
CDR3 DNA: TGTGCCAGCTCACCAAGGATCACAGGAAGAACTGAAGCTTTCTTT

CDR3 length: 15
J gene: TRBJ2-1
clone size: -
D gene: -
V gene: TRBV13
CDR3 protein: CASSLVESSYNEQFF
CDR3 DNA: TGTGCCAGCAGCTTAGTCGAGAGCTCCTACAATGAGCAGTTCTTC

CDR3 length: 14
J gene: TRBJ1-5
clone size: -
D gene: -
V gene: TRBV7-2
CDR3 protein: CASSLGGANQPQHF
CDR3 DNA: TGTGCCAGCAGCTTAGGGGGGGCTAATCAGCCCCAGCATTTT

CDR3 length: 14
J gene: TRBJ1-4
clone size: -
D gene: TRBD1
V gene: TRBV7-9
CDR3 protein: CASSYSGQGEKLFF
CDR3 DNA: TGTGCCAGCAGCTATAGTGGACAGGGTGAAAAACTGTTTTTT

CDR3 length: 16
J gene: TRBJ2-2
clone size: -
D gene: -
V gene: TRBV9
CDR3 protein: CASSVLLQGSTGELFF
CDR3 DNA: TGTGCCAGCAGCGTTCTTCTCCAGGGGAGCACCGGGGAGCTGTTTTTT

CDR3 length: 14
J gene: TRBJ1-6
clone size: -
D gene: TRBD1
V gene: TRBV28
CDR3 protein: CASSLTGYNSPLHF
CDR3 DNA: TGTGCCAGCAGTCTGACAGGGTATAATTCACCCCTCCACTTT

CDR3 length: 15
J gene: TRBJ2-6
clone size: -
D gene: -
V gene: TRBV2
CDR3 protein: CASSESGRGANVLTF
CDR3 DNA: TGTGCCAGCAGTGAATCTGGGCGGGGGGCCAACGTCCTGACTTTC

CDR3 length: 17
J gene: TRBJ2-7
clone size: -
D gene: TRBD1
V gene: TRBV4-2
CDR3 protein: CASSQEAIRQGTFEQYF
CDR3 DNA: TGTGCCAGCAGCCAAGAAGCGATAAGACAGGGGACTTTCGAGCAGTACTTC

CDR3 length: 15
J gene: TRBJ2-2
clone size: -
D gene: -
V gene: TRBV4-1
CDR3 protein: CASSLGPPNTGELFF
CDR3 DNA: TGCGCCAGCAGCCTCGGACCACCGAACACCGGGGAGCTGTTTTTT

CDR3 length: 16
J gene: TRBJ2-7
clone size: -
D gene: -
V gene: TRBV5-1
CDR3 protein: CASSFYKDSSSGEQYF
CDR3 DNA: TGCGCCAGCAGCTTTTACAAGGACTCCTCGAGTGGGGAGCAGTACTTC

CDR3 length: 16
J gene: TRBJ1-4
clone size: -
D gene: -
V gene: TRBV7-7
CDR3 protein: CASSLIHRDGHEKLFF
CDR3 DNA: TGTGCCAGCAGCTTAATTCACCGGGACGGACATGAAAAACTGTTTTTT

CDR3 length: 12
J gene: TRBJ2-7
clone size: -
D gene: -
V gene: TRBV7-2
CDR3 protein: CASSLVGYEQYF
CDR3 DNA: TGTGCCAGCAGCTTAGTGGGATACGAGCAGTACTTC

CDR3 length: 14
J gene: TRBJ1-3
clone size: -
D gene: -
V gene: TRBV6-5
CDR3 protein: CASRRATSGNTIYF
CDR3 DNA: TGTGCCAGCAGGAGAGCGACCTCTGGAAACACCATATATTTT

CDR3 length: 15
J gene: TRBJ1-5
clone size: -
D gene: -
V gene: TRBV2
CDR3 protein: CASSDLPGSNQPQHF
CDR3 DNA: TGTGCCAGCAGTGACCTTCCTGGCAGCAATCAGCCCCAGCATTTT

CDR3 length: 17
J gene: TRBJ1-1
clone size: once
D gene: -
V gene: TRBV5-1
CDR3 protein: CASSPTGSRGRNTEAFF
CDR3 DNA: TGCGCCAGCAGCCCGACGGGTTCTAGGGGTCGAAACACTGAAGCTTTCTTT

CDR3 length: 14
J gene: TRBJ1-6
clone size: -
D gene: TRBD1
V gene: TRBV2
CDR3 protein: CASSEGDRGSPLHF
CDR3 DNA: TGTGCCAGCAGCGAGGGTGACAGGGGTTCACCCCTCCACTTT

CDR3 length: 13
J gene: TRBJ2-5
clone size: -
D gene: TRBD1
V gene: TRBV27
CDR3 protein: CASSLGQGVTQYF
CDR3 DNA: TGTGCCAGCAGTTTGGGACAGGGGGTGACCCAGTACTTC